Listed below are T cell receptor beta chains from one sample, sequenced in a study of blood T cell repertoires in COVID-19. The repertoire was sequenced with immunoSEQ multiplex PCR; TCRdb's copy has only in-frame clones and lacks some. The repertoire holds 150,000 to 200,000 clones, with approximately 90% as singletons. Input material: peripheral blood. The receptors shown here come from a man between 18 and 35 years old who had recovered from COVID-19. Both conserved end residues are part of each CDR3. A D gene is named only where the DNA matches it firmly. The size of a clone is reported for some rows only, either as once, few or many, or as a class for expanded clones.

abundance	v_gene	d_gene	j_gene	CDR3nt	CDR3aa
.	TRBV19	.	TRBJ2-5	TGTGCCAGTAGAGACAGGAACCAAGAGACCCAGTACTTC	CASRDRNQETQYF
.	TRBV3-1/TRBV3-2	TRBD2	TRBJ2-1	TGTGCCAGCAGCCCCAGCGGGAGCCTCTACAATGAGCAGTTCTTC	CASSPSGSLYNEQFF
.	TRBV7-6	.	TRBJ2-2	TGTGCCAGCAGCTTAGAAAGTCCCCTGAGAAACGGGGAGCTGTTTTTT	CASSLESPLRNGELFF
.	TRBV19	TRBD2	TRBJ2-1	TGTGCCAGTAGTATCACCACCGGGAGGAGAAGGATCAATGAGCAGTTCTTC	CASSITTGRRRINEQFF
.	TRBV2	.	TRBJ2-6	TGTGCCAGTCACTCTGGGGCCAACGTCCTGACTTTC	CASHSGANVLTF
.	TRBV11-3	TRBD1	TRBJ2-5	TGTGCCAGCAGCCTACGACAGGGAGAAGAGACCCAGTACTTC	CASSLRQGEETQYF
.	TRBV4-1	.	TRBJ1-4	TGCGCCAGCAGCCGGGCGCCCCGGGAAACTAATGAAAAACTGTTTTTT	CASSRAPRETNEKLFF
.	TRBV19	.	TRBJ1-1	TGTGCCAGTAGTATTCTCGGGTCTGGCACTGAAGCTTTCTTT	CASSILGSGTEAFF
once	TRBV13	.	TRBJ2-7	TGTGCCAGCAGCCTTAGCGGACCCCGGGAGGAGCAGTACTTC	CASSLSGPREEQYF
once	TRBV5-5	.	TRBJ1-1	TGTGCCAGCAGCTTGCGTCCGGGACATTATGACACTGAAGCTTTCTTT	CASSLRPGHYDTEAFF
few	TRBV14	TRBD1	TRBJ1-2	TGTGCCAGCAGCCAGGACAGGGTCGGGGGCTACACCTTC	CASSQDRVGGYTF
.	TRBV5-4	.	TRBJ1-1	TGTGCCAGCAGCCCCGGGGGGGCTGAGGGTGAAGCTTTCTTT	CASSPGGAEGEAFF
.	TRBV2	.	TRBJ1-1	TGTGCCAGCAAAAGACAGGACTCTCCCTCAAGTCCTACTCTCGCTTTCTTT	CASKRQDSPSSPTLAFF
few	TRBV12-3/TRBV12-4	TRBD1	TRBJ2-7	TGTGCCAGCAGTTTGGACAGGGCCTACGAGCAGTACTTC	CASSLDRAYEQYF
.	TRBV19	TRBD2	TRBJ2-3	TGTGCCAGTAGTAACCCTAGCGGGAGGACGACAGATACGCAGTATTTT	CASSNPSGRTTDTQYF
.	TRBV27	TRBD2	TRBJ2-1	TGTGCCAGCAGTTTATCGGGCTTACTAGCGGGTTATAGGCACAATGAGCAGTTCTTC	CASSLSGLLAGYRHNEQFF
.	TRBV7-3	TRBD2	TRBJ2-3	TGTGCCAGCAGCTCCGGACTAGCCACAGATACGCAGTATTTT	CASSSGLATDTQYF
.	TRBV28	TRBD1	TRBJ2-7	TGTGCCAGCAGTGGTGGGGGACAGGGGGCTGGCGAGCAGTACTTC	CASSGGGQGAGEQYF
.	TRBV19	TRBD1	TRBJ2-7	TGTGCCAGTCGGGACCTCGACAGGGGGCGCGAGCAGTACTTC	CASRDLDRGREQYF
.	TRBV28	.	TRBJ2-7	TGTGCCAGCAGTATAGCCCCGTCCTACGAGCAGTACTTC	CASSIAPSYEQYF
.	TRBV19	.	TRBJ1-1	TGTGCCAGTAGTTGGGCGGGAATGAACACTGAAGCTTTCTTT	CASSWAGMNTEAFF
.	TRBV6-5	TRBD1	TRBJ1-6	TGTGCCAGCGGGCGTCGGGACAGAGCTAATTCTCACCTCCACTTT	CASGRRDRANSHLHF
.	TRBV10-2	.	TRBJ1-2	TGCGCCAGCAGTGTAGACAGTTATGGCTACACCTTC	CASSVDSYGYTF
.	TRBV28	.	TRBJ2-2	TGTGCCAGCGATGGAGGGGGGGACACCGGGGAGCTGTTTTTT	CASDGGGDTGELFF
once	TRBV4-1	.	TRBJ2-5	TGCGCCAGCAGCCAAGTTGCGGGAAATCTGGGGACCCAGTACTTC	CASSQVAGNLGTQYF
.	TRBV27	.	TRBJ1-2	TGTGCCAGCAGTTTTTCGTGGAGCGCGGCCTATGGCTACACCTTC	CASSFSWSAAYGYTF
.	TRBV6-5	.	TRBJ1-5	TGTGCCAGCTCCCCCGGTTTGGGGCCTCAGCCCCAGCATTTT	CASSPGLGPQPQHF
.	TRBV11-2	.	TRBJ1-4	TGTGCCAGCAGCTTAGGGAGGGGTGCTAATGAAAAACTGTTTTTT	CASSLGRGANEKLFF
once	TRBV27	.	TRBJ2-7	TGTGCCAGCAGTTTATCCGGTGGGCAGATCTCCTACGAGCAGTACTTC	CASSLSGGQISYEQYF
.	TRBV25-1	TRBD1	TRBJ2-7	TGTGCCAGCAGCCGGACAGGGTACGAGCAGTACTTC	CASSRTGYEQYF
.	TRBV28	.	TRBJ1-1	TGTGCCAGCGGAACCCCAGGATCTGAAGCTTTCTTT	CASGTPGSEAFF
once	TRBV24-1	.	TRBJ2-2	TGTGCCACCAGTGAGGGGGGTGGCACCGGGGAGCTGTTTTTT	CATSEGGGTGELFF
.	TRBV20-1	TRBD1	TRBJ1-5	TGCAGTGCTAGTGCCATACCGAGACAGGGGGCGATTAAGAATCAGCCCCAGCATTTT	CSASAIPRQGAIKNQPQHF
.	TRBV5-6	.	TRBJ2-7	TGTGCCAGCAGCTTAAGTAGATACGAGCAGTACTTC	CASSLSRYEQYF
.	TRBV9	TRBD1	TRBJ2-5	TGTGCCAGCAGCGCTCCGACAGGGGGCGGTGAGACCCAGTACTTC	CASSAPTGGGETQYF
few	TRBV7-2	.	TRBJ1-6	TGTGCCAGCAGCTTAGTAGGTCCGGGATATAATTCACCCCTCCACTTT	CASSLVGPGYNSPLHF
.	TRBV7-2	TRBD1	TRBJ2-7	TGTGCCAGCACCCCCGGGACAGGAAATTACGAGCAGTACTTC	CASTPGTGNYEQYF
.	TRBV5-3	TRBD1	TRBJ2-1	TGTGCCAGAAGCTTGGAGGGGACAGGGACCGACAATGAGCAGTTCTTC	CARSLEGTGTDNEQFF
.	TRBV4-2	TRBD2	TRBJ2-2	TGTGCCAGCAGCGTGGGGACTAGCGGAAACACCGGGGAGCTGTTTTTT	CASSVGTSGNTGELFF
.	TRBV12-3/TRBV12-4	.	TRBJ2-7	TGTGCCAGCAGTTTTGACAGGAGGTACGAGCAGTACTTC	CASSFDRRYEQYF
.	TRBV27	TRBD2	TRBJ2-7	TGTGCCAGCAGAAAACAGGAGGGACTAGCGGGAGTAGTTGAGCAGTACTTC	CASRKQEGLAGVVEQYF
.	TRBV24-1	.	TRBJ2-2	TGTGCCACAGCCGACGACAGGAGCCCGAACACCGGGGAGCTGTTTTTT	CATADDRSPNTGELFF
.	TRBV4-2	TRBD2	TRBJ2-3	TGTGCCAGCAGCCAAGCCCACGGCGGGAGGAGCACAGATACGCAGTATTTT	CASSQAHGGRSTDTQYF
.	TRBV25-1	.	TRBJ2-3	TGTGCCAGCAGCCTAACAGATACGCAGTATTTT	CASSLTDTQYF
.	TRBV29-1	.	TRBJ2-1	TGCAGCGTTGAAGGCGGTGGGGCGAGATACAATGAGCAGTTCTTC	CSVEGGGARYNEQFF
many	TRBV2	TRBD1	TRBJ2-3	TGTGCCAGCAGCCCAACAGGGGCCTGGACAGATACGCAGTATTTT	CASSPTGAWTDTQYF
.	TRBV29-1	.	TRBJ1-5	TGCAGCGTAGGGCAGGGTGGTAATCAGCCCCAGCATTTT	CSVGQGGNQPQHF
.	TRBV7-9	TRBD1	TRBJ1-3	TGTGCCAGCAGCCCCGGGACAGGGCTTGGAAACACCATATATTTT	CASSPGTGLGNTIYF
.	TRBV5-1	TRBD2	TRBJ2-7	TGCGCCAGCAGCTTGATCTTCACGGGAGGGCCGCGAGAGCAGTACTTC	CASSLIFTGGPREQYF
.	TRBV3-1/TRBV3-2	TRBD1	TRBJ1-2	TGTGCCAGCAGCCAAGCCGGCCGGGACAGGCATGGCTACACCTTC	CASSQAGRDRHGYTF